This section outlines one TCR beta chain sequence together with its context. This clone was found once. The antigen it recognizes is unknown. Qualities for individual bases were not recorded, and no much larger clone is one base off. Other nucleotide sequences in the sample specify the same CDR3. Explained via the paper, the treatment or condition label denotes: oral pan-JAK inhibitor, 5-10 mg twice daily. From alopecia areata patients, peripheral blood was collected along with lesional scalp punch biopsies. After PBMCs were isolated by density centrifugation and stained for CD3, CD4 and CD8, a FACSAria was used to sort CD4+ and CD8+ T cells. This specimen comes from a study of CD8+ T cells in alopecia areata (dated by TCRdb to between 2018 and 2020). Turning to the overall study: Treated patients were enrolled in an open-label pilot trial of oral tofacitinib, 5 to 10 mg twice daily, for moderate-to-severe alopecia areata. Tofacitinib was administered for 6 to 18 months, and 6 months of follow-up off drug were then conducted to assess delayed response and recurrence. The SALT score, which quantifies the percentage of affected scalp surface area, was used to measure disease severity in treated patients. High-throughput TCRbeta sequencing was used to examine T cell clonal expansion in alopecia areata in both the C3H/HeJ mouse model and human patients. In humans, TCRbeta sequencing was performed on scalp tissue and on sorted CD4+ and CD8+ peripheral blood T cells from healthy controls and from patients with patchy or totalis/universalis alopecia areata. Biopsies were taken from tofacitinib-treated patients at baseline and again at 4 and 24 weeks into treatment, and several of those patients also had a later scalp biopsy. Scalp clonality was compared across normal scalp (n=4), patchy alopecia areata scalp (n=8), and alopecia totalis/universalis scalp (n=8). The RNA source kit depended on sample type: the PAXgene miRNA kit for fixed scalp, the miRNeasy kit for PBMCs, and the RNeasy kit for mouse skin. Amplification of TCRbeta CDR3 regions was done by immunoSEQ multiplex PCR using 35 Vbeta forward primers and 13 Jbeta reverse primers.

Relative to germline, V is missing 3 bases and J is missing 0 bases, with 0 bases of the junction outside any gene match. CDR1 is given as MGHDK and CDR2 as SYGVNS, both from the germline V gene. The CDR3 goes from the cysteine to the phenylalanine over 14 residues. The kept DNA is CDR3 alone, 42 bases in frame from the first base. Libraries were made using the immunoSEQ multiplex PCR assay. To provide template for TCR sequencing, every sample had RNA extracted and reverse transcribed into cDNA. SuperScript III was used for first-strand cDNA synthesis, primed with a 2:1 mix of oligo-dT and random hexamers. A synthetic immune receptor repertoire was used to measure amplification bias, and any remaining bias was corrected computationally. The study's own analysis went as follows. Raw reads were preprocessed to remove errors, and CDR3 was defined according to IMGT conventions as the region from the conserved cysteine to phenylalanine. Clonality was computed by normalizing Shannon entropy by log2 of the number of productive unique TCRs and subtracting the result from 1. CD4 or CD8 identity of scalp clones was inferred by cross-referencing scalp TCRbeta sequences with sorted blood CD4 and CD8 repertoires. TCRdb retrieved this table from immuneACCESS and kept in-frame rearrangements only. Not all clones are present; in checked studies, unresolved V genes account for under half, and no reason is known for the remainder. V, J and clone size reflect that table, while D and trimming were determined from the DNA. The sample contains about 87,000 clones, about two thirds of them found a single time. The top ten hold roughly 17% of the sample.

General conclusions and limits of the study: Unlike mouse skin, which is dominated by gammadelta T cells, normal human skin has resident alphabeta T cells that are also sequenced, and this complicates analysis of the scalp TCR repertoire. Because the treated cohort was small and had only one nonresponder, larger studies are needed to examine links between baseline CD8+ expansion and response. During tofacitinib treatment, many expanded lesional clones remained in scalp and blood, and this persistence may partly explain relapse after treatment is stopped. Tofacitinib significantly decreased scalp clonality and the number of expanded CD8+ clones among the top 100 scalp clones. TCR sequences shared between patients were less clear than in mice, possibly partly because of HLA diversity in the patient population. Compared with normal scalp, lesional scalp, particularly in alopecia totalis/universalis, had higher clonality and more expanded CD8+ clones, which suggests antigenic drive.

The origin of this receptor is a human donor with alopecia areata. This sample comprised CD8+ T cells sorted from blood, obtained at week 44, from a patient treated with tofacitinib. This chain is built from TRBV25-1 and TRBJ2-3, with TRBD2 matching 7 junction bases. The CDR3 protein is CASSEGGSTDTQYF. The nucleotide sequence is TGTGCCAGCAGTGAGGGGGGGAGCACAGATACGCAGTATTTT.